This T cell receptor (beta chain) appears in the sequencing data of a study of T-cell memory formation after mild COVID-19. Study-wide background: The two donors had largely donor-specific TCR clusters.

Germline V gene sequence: CDR1 SEHNR, CDR2 FQNEAQ (reference sequence). The CDR3 is made up of 17 amino acids. The V gene end was trimmed by 5 bases and the J gene end by 5 bases; junction bases not matched to a gene: 13. Many counts were recorded for this clonotype. The antigen is not known. General observations from the study: Clones that shrank (day 15 to 85) were balanced CD4/CD8, whereas later expanders leaned CD4+.

5'RACE with constant-segment primers built TCRalpha and TCRbeta cDNA libraries with UMIs. TCRdb ran MiXCR on the 5' RACE reads and lists one entry per CDR3 protein. Altogether about 82,000 distinct CDR3 sequences are present, 13% being singletons, with the ten largest covering about 27%. The sequencing sample was made of PBMCs or a T cell subset sorted from them (not recorded which). The source of this sequence is an adult woman who had mild COVID-19 (a few samples of this study predate the infection). Cell type and time point are not known. V usage is TRBV7-9 and J usage is TRBJ2-1; TRBD1 matches 9 bases. The CDR3 here is CASSPWVGDRVHNEQFF. Here the CDR3 DNA reads TGTGCCAGCAGCCCCTGGGTTGGGGACAGGGTCCACAATGAGCAGTTCTTC.